This TCR beta chain was documented in a study of CD8 T cells in ankylosing spondylitis. The authors made TCR beta libraries by quantitative 5'-RACE with molecular barcodes. TCRdb passed the 5' RACE reads through MiXCR, listing each CDR3 protein once. The sample gives roughly 180,000 distinct CDR3 sequences, over 10% of which show up once; roughly 11% is in the top ten. This clonotype has at least ten counts. The antigen is undetermined. An end of the junction differs from the germline gene, which may be a read error. The CDR3 contains 11 residues. Germline assignment: CDR1 SQVTM and CDR2 ANQGSEA. Overall study findings and caveats: Seemingly distinctive of ankylosing spondylitis blood was a TCR beta motif formed by eight highly homologous variants.

The chain joins TRBV29-1 to TRBJ2-7; TRBD2 might be the D (5 bases). The clonotype was recovered from a female donor with ankylosing spondylitis or in good health (not recorded which). The specimen was blood, either unsorted or a sorted T cell fraction (not recorded which). CDR3 nucleotide sequence: TGCAGCGTTGAAGAGGGGAGCCACTCGGACTTC. It translates to CSVEEGSHSDF.